The 16 T cell receptor beta chains below were found in one sample sequenced in a study of CD8 T cells in Susac syndrome. After extraction with the RNeasy kit, roughly 0.45 to 1 ug of the RNA was reverse transcribed using random hexamers. TCRdb re-called the immunoSEQ multiplex PCR reads through MiXCR, storing one row per CDR3 protein. The table shows about 120,000 distinct CDR3 sequences, with 90% to 95% occurring only once. Sequencing was done on a sample of CD4+ T cells from PBMCs. The receptor source for this set is a human donor with multiple sclerosis.

The chain has TRBV4-1 and TRBJ2-1; D is perhaps TRBD1 or TRBD2 (5 bases each). CDR1 and CDR2 from the germline V gene are MGHRA and YSYEKL. The CDR3 covers 19 residues. Trimming shortened V by 2 bases and J by 5 bases, and 25 bases separated the two germline ends. In DNA form, the CDR3 reads TGCGCCAGCAGCCAATCAATTCGGGTCCCGGGGCGAATCCACAATGAGCAGTTCTTC. This encodes CASSQSIRVPGRIHNEQFF.

The chain joins TRBV12-3 or TRBV12-4 to TRBJ1-2; 7 bases line up with TRBD1. This CDR3 is built from 14 residues. V dropped 3 bases and J dropped 3; count of bases not matched to a gene: 4. CDR3: CASSFGRGDYGYTF. DNA for the CDR3: TGTGCCAGCAGTTTTGGCAGGGGGGACTATGGCTACACCTTC.

This clonotype was observed a single time. The J gene is TRBJ2-1, the V gene TRBV20-1; 10 bases map to TRBD2. Germline CDR1 and CDR2: DFQATT and SNEGSKA (reference sequence). V was pared by 1 base and J by 1 base, with 7 bases of the junction left unmatched. The CDR3 runs 17 residues. CDR3 sequence: CSARALSSGGSYNEQFF. CDR3 coding DNA: TGCAGTGCTAGAGCGTTGTCTAGCGGGGGTTCCTACAATGAGCAGTTCTTC.

The chain is built from TRBV30 and TRBJ2-5; 8 nucleotides line up with TRBD2. CDR1 is GTSNPN and CDR2 is SVGIG in the germline V gene (reference sequence). J lost 5 bases, V lost 0 bases, and 2 bases had no gene match. The CDR3 has 13 residues. The CDR3 loop reads CAWSVTGGETQYF. CDR3 nucleotide sequence: TGTGCCTGGAGTGTAACGGGGGGGGAGACCCAGTACTTC.

The chain employs TRBV12-3 or TRBV12-4 and TRBJ2-5; 7 nucleotides match TRBD1. The CDR3 runs 17 residues. V shed 5 bases, J shed 0 bases, and the junction held 12 bases outside the gene matches. CDR3 in DNA: TGTGCCAGCAGTCGACTTAGGACAGGAGTATACCAAGAGACCCAGTACTTC. This codes for CASSRLRTGVYQETQYF.

The DNA for the CDR3 is TGTGCCAGCAGTGATTCCGACCGGCAGGGCTACACCTTC. Protein: CASSDSDRQGYTF. The chain has TRBV6-4 and TRBJ1-2; no clear D gene. Germline V lookup: CDR1 MRHNA, CDR2 SNTAGT. Trimming pared 3 bases from V and 8 bases from J, leaving 13 bases between. The CDR3 spans 13 residues.

The chain is built from TRBV13 and TRBJ1-5; no clear D. This CDR3 contains 12 residues. Germline loops: CDR1 PRHDT, CDR2 FYEKMQ (reference sequence). With 5 bases removed from V and 0 bases from J, the gap between germline ends came to 2 bases. The CDR3, as DNA: TGTGCCAGCAGCCATAGCAATCAGCCCCAGCATTTT. Amino acid sequence: CASSHSNQPQHF.

This clonotype has more than one count but fewer than ten. V usage is TRBV9 and J usage is TRBJ2-6; unclear D gene. With 3 bases removed from V and 3 bases from J, the gap between germline ends came to 4 bases. CDR1 is SGDLS, CDR2 YYNGEE, per germline. The CDR3 runs to 13 residues. CDR3 in amino acids: CASSAGGANVLTF. In nucleotides, the CDR3 is TGTGCCAGCAGCGCCGGTGGGGCCAACGTCCTGACTTTC.

This chain links TRBV28 with TRBJ1-1, with TRBD1 as a possible D gene (5 bases). The germline V gene has CDR1 MDHEN and CDR2 SYDVKM. The ends were cut back, 6 bases at V and 7 bases at J, with 15 bases in the middle. The CDR3 is 13 amino acids. The chain's CDR3 is CASSLGPSREAFF. The DNA for the CDR3 is TGTGCCAGCAGCCTGGGACCATCCCGTGAAGCTTTCTTT.

This clonotype was recorded once. The chain recombines TRBV9 with TRBJ2-2; D not resolved. CDR3 size: 14 residues. V lost 0 bases to trimming and J lost 1 base, with 4 bases between them. CDR1 and CDR2 from the germline V gene are SGDLS and YYNGEE. In DNA form, the CDR3 reads TGTGCCAGCAGCGTAGGTATGAACACCGGGGAGCTGTTTTTT. It specifies CASSVGMNTGELFF.

The rearrangement uses TRBV6-5 and TRBJ1-5, with 7 positions matching TRBD1. CDR3 size: 19 residues. The ends lost 3 bases at V and 0 bases at J; junction bases unmatched: 14. Germline values: CDR1 MNHEY, CDR2 SVGAGI. CDR3 coding DNA: TGTGCCAGCAGTTATAACCGGGACAGAAACGTAAATAGCAATCAGCCCCAGCATTTT. Protein product: CASSYNRDRNVNSNQPQHF.

The chain links TRBV7-2 to TRBJ1-6, with D hard to call. The CDR3 totals 15 residues. Trimming pared 4 bases from V and 7 bases from J, leaving 14 bases between. In germline, CDR1 is SGHTA, CDR2 FQGNSA. CDR3 nucleotide sequence: TGTGCCAGCAGCTGGGGAGGGCAGAGCAATTCACCCCTCCACTTT. Protein: CASSWGGQSNSPLHF.

The chain joins TRBV6-1 to TRBJ2-2; TRBD1 might be the D (5 bases). The CDR3 sequence is 15 residues long. Germline CDR1 is MNHNS and CDR2 is SASEGT. V was cut by 3 bases and J by 4 bases, with 12 bases left in between. The DNA for the CDR3 is TGTGCCAGCAGTGACTGGGCAGGGTCCACCGGGGAGCTGTTTTTT. This gives the protein CASSDWAGSTGELFF.

The chain has TRBV5-4 and TRBJ1-2, with TRBD1 as a possible D gene (5 bases). The CDR3 covers 13 residues. CDR1 is SGHNT and CDR2 is YYREEE in the germline V gene (reference sequence). The V end lost 4 bases, the J end lost 8 bases, and 15 bases lay between the germline ends. The CDR3 nucleotides read TGTGCCAGCAGCGTACAGGCGGATCGGGGCTACACCTTC. This sequence encodes CASSVQADRGYTF.

This rearrangement joins TRBV4-2 to TRBJ2-3; 7 positions match TRBD1. CDR3 length: 15 residues. The J segment lost 3 bases and the V segment lost 0 bases, leaving 3 bases of the junction unmatched. CDR1 is LGHNA, CDR2 YNFKEQ, per germline. CDR3 nucleotides: TGTGCCAGCAGCCAAGACAGGGGGTTGACAGATACGCAGTATTTT. It yields the protein CASSQDRGLTDTQYF.

In this sample, this clonotype turned up once. Its ends do not fully match the called genes, so a read error is possible. This chain connects TRBV29-1 to TRBJ1-2, with D unresolved. The CDR3 covers 12 residues. Germline CDR1 is SQVTM and CDR2 is ANQGSEA. In DNA, the CDR3 is TGCAGCGTGGAAGTTTATCTGGGGGGCTACACCTTC. Protein: CSVEVYLGGYTF. Filled out from reference TRBV29-1 and TRBJ1-2, the complete variable domain reads SAVISQKPSRDICQRGTSLTIQCQVDSQVTMMFWYRQQPGQSLTLIATANQGSEATYESGFVIDKFPISRPNLTFSTLTVSNMSPEDSSIYLCSVEVYLGGYTFGSGTRLTVV.